This TCR beta chain was obtained from a study of shared clonotypes between healthy human individuals. V was pared by 0 bases and J by 8 bases, with 6 bases of the junction left unmatched. Per the germline V gene, CDR1 is SGHDN and CDR2 is FVKESK. CDR3 size: 14 residues. This clone is a singleton in its sample. Using immunoSEQ multiplex PCR, the repertoire was profiled, and TCRdb retains in-frame clones only, with some absent. Of roughly 700,000 clones in the sample, around 72% were seen once. The V call is TRBV14, the J call TRBJ1-2, with TRBD1 matching over 7 bases. The clonotype comes from a woman under 40 in good health. The sample consisted of memory CD4+ T cells sorted from blood. The sample's subset: CD45RA-negative fraction. In DNA form, the CDR3 reads TGTGCCAGCAGCCAAGATAGGGGGCAAGGAGGCTACACCTTC. It codes for CASSQDRGQGGYTF. Together with reference TRBV14 and TRBJ1-2, the CDR3 gives the full variable domain: EAGVTQFPSHSVIEKGQTVTLRCDPISGHDNLYWYRRVMGKEIKFLLHFVKESKQDESGMPNNRFLAERTGGTYSTLKVQPAELEDSGVYFCASSQDRGQGGYTFGSGTRLTVV.